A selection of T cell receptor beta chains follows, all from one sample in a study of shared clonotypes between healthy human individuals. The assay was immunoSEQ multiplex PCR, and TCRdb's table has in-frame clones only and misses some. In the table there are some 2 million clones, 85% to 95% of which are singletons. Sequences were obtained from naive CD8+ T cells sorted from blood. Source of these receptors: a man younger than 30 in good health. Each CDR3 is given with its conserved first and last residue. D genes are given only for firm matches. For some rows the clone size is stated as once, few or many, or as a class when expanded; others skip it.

TGTGCCAGCAGCCCAGACTATAGCAATCAGCCCCAGCATTTT | CASSPDYSNQPQHF | TRBV7-9 | - | - | TRBJ1-5
TGTGCCAGCAGTCCCGAGCGGGGGGGCCAAGACGAGCAGTACTTC | CASSPERGGQDEQYF | TRBV27 | - | TRBD2 | TRBJ2-7
TGTGCCTGGAGTGTCTGGGGTGAGACCCAGTACTTC | CAWSVWGETQYF | TRBV30 | - | - | TRBJ2-5
TGTGCCAGCAGTACAAACTTCGATCAGCCCCAGCATTTT | CASSTNFDQPQHF | TRBV6-1 | once | - | TRBJ1-5
TGTGCCATAGGGTCGGAGGTCAACGGGGGGTACGAGCAGTACTTC | CAIGSEVNGGYEQYF | TRBV5-6 | - | TRBD2 | TRBJ2-7
TGTGCCAGTAGTATAGATTTCGGCAGGGTCTATGGCTACACCTTC | CASSIDFGRVYGYTF | TRBV19 | once | - | TRBJ1-2
TGCGCCAGCAGCCCCACAGTAAGCTCCTACGAGCAGTACTTC | CASSPTVSSYEQYF | TRBV4-1 | - | - | TRBJ2-7
TGTGCCAGCAACACTCAGGGACCCAATCAGCCCCAGCATTTT | CASNTQGPNQPQHF | TRBV27 | - | - | TRBJ1-5
TGTGCCTGGAGTGTACGGGGAGGGGGCTACGAGCAGTACTTC | CAWSVRGGGYEQYF | TRBV30 | - | - | TRBJ2-7
TGTGCCAGCAGCGTAGAGGGAGTAGGCATTGAGCAGTTCTTC | CASSVEGVGIEQFF | TRBV9 | - | - | TRBJ2-1
TGTGCCAGCAGCTTGGGGAACTACGAGCAGTACTTC | CASSLGNYEQYF | TRBV11-2 | - | - | TRBJ2-7
TGTGCCAGCAGTTTACGACAGGGCTACACTGAAGCTTTCTTT | CASSLRQGYTEAFF | TRBV27 | - | TRBD1 | TRBJ1-1
TGTGCCAGCAGACCTAGGGGCATGACTGAAGCTTTCTTT | CASRPRGMTEAFF | TRBV6-5 | - | - | TRBJ1-1
TGTGCCAGCAGCCGAAGAGGGGGAAGGACAGATACGCAGTATTTT | CASSRRGGRTDTQYF | TRBV6-5 | - | - | TRBJ2-3
TGTGCCACCCTTGACGCTAGCTCTGGAAACACCATATATTTT | CATLDASSGNTIYF | TRBV10-3 | once | - | TRBJ1-3
TGTGCCAGCAGCGTAGTAGGGGGGATTGCTGAAGCTTTCTTT | CASSVVGGIAEAFF | TRBV9 | once | - | TRBJ1-1
TGCGCCAGCAGCCAAGCGACAGGGGACGAGCAGTACTTC | CASSQATGDEQYF | TRBV4-1 | once | TRBD1 | TRBJ2-7
TGTGCCAGCAGTTTAAGGGGGACCGCTAACTATGGCTACACCTTC | CASSLRGTANYGYTF | TRBV27 | - | - | TRBJ1-2
TGTGCCAGCAGCCTAGGGACTAGCGGGATCTACAATGAGCAGTTCTTC | CASSLGTSGIYNEQFF | TRBV6-6 | - | TRBD2 | TRBJ2-1
TGTGCCAGCAGCCACATGTCTGGGTTGGGTGAGCAGTTCTTC | CASSHMSGLGEQFF | TRBV11-3 | - | - | TRBJ2-1
TGTGCCAGCAGTTTATATGCGGGTTCGAGCGATGAGCAGTTCTTC | CASSLYAGSSDEQFF | TRBV28 | - | - | TRBJ2-1
TGTGCCAGCAGTTTTCGGCCGACTACCGGGGAGCTGTTTTTT | CASSFRPTTGELFF | TRBV28 | - | - | TRBJ2-2
TGTGCCAGCAGCGTAGAGGGTCTAGCGATAAATGAGCAGTTCTTC | CASSVEGLAINEQFF | TRBV9 | - | - | TRBJ2-1
TGTGCCAGCAGCTTGGGGGGGAATGAGCAGTTCTTC | CASSLGGNEQFF | TRBV5-4 | - | - | TRBJ2-1
TGTGCCAGTAACGACTATGGCGAGGGTGAGAATGAGCAGTTCTTC | CASNDYGEGENEQFF | TRBV19 | - | - | TRBJ2-1
TGTGCCAGCAGCAAAGTTGTATCGGGTCAGAACACTGAAGCTTTCTTT | CASSKVVSGQNTEAFF | TRBV21-1 | - | - | TRBJ1-1
TGTGCCAGCAGTCCACACACTGAAGCTTTCTTT | CASSPHTEAFF | TRBV25-1 | - | - | TRBJ1-1
TGTGCCATCTCTGTCGACACCGATAATTCACCCCTCCACTTT | CAISVDTDNSPLHF | TRBV10-3 | - | - | TRBJ1-6
TGCGCCAGCAGCCAAGATGGGCTAGTTTTGGGCAATGAGCAGTTCTTC | CASSQDGLVLGNEQFF | TRBV4-3 | - | - | TRBJ2-1
TGTGCCAGCAGTGCTGGCAGCACCGGGGAGCTGTTTTTT | CASSAGSTGELFF | TRBV2 | - | - | TRBJ2-2
TGTGCCAGCAGCTTAAGGTTGGCGGGGGCCAGCTCCTACAATGAGCAGTTCTTC | CASSLRLAGASSYNEQFF | TRBV7-8 | - | - | TRBJ2-1
TGCGCCAGCAGTGAGGGGGACACCTACGAGCAGTACTTC | CASSEGDTYEQYF | TRBV10-2 | - | - | TRBJ2-7
TGTGCCAGCAGCTTGACAGGGGCCCTAATGCGGGGAGATACGCAGTATTTT | CASSLTGALMRGDTQYF | TRBV5-4 | - | - | TRBJ2-3